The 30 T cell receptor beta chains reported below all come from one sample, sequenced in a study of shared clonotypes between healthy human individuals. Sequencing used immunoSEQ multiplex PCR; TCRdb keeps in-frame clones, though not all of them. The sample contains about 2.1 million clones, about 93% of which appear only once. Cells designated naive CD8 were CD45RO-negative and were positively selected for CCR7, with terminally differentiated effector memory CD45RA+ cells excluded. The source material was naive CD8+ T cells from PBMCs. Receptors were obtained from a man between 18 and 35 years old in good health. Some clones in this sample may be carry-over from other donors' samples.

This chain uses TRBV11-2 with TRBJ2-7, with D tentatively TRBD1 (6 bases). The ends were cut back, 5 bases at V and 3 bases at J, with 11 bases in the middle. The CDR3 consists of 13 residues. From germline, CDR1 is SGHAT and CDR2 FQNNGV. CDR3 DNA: TGTGCCAGCAGCCTCAAAGGGGGCTACGAGCAGTACTTC. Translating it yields CASSLKGGYEQYF.

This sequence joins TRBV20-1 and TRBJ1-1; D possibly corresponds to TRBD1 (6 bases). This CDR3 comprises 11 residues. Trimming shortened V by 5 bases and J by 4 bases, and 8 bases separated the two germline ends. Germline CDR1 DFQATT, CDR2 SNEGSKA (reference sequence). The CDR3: CSAPRGTEAFF. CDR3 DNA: TGCAGTGCTCCCAGGGGCACTGAAGCTTTCTTT.

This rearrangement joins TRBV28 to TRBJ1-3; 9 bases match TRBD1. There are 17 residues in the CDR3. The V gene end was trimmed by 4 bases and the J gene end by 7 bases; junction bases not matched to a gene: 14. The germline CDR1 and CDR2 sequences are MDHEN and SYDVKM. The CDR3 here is CASSSALRDRVENTIYF. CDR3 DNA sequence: TGTGCCAGCAGTTCCGCACTCCGGGACAGGGTGGAGAACACCATATATTTT.

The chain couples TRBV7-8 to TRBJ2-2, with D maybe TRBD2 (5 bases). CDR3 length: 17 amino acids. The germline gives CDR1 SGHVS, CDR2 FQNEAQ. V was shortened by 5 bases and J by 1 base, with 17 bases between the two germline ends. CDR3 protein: CASSPPGDRVNTGELFF. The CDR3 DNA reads TGTGCCAGCAGCCCACCCGGGGATCGAGTGAACACCGGGGAGCTGTTTTTT.

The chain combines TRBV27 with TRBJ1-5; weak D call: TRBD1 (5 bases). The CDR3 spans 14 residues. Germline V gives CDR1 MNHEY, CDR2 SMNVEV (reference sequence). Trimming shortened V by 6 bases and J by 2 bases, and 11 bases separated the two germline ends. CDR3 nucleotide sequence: TGTGCCAGCAGGCGGGGGTATGGCAATCAGCCCCAGCATTTT. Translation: CASRRGYGNQPQHF.

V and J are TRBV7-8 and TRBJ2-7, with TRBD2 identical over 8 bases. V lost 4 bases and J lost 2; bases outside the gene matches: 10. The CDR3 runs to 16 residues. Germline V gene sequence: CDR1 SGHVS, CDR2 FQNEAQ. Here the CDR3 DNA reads TGTGCCAGCAGCTCTTTCGCAGCGGGAGACCCCTACGAGCAGTACTTC. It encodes CASSSFAAGDPYEQYF.

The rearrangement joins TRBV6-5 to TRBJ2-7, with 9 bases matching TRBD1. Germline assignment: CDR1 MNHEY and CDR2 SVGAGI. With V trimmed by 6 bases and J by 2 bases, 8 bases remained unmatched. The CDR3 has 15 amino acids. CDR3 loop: CASSPDRGSTYEQYF. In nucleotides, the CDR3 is TGTGCCAGCAGCCCGGACAGGGGTAGTACCTACGAGCAGTACTTC.

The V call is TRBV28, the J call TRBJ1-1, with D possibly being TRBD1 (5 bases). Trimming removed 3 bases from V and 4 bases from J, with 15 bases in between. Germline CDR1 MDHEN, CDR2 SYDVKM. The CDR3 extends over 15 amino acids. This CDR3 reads CASSLGQWGSTEAFF. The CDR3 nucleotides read TGTGCCAGCAGTTTGGGTCAGTGGGGCAGCACTGAAGCTTTCTTT.

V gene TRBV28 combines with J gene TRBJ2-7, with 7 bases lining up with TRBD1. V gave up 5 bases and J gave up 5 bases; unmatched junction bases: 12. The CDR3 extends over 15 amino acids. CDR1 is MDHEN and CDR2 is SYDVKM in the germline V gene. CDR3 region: CASSPPPEGANEQYF. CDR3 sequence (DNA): TGTGCCAGCAGTCCACCCCCCGAGGGGGCTAACGAGCAGTACTTC.

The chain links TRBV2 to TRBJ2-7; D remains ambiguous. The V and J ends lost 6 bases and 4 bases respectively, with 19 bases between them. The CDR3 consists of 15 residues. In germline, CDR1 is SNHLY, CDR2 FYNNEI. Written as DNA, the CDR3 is TGTGCCAGCAGCAACACCATCCTGAGGTTTTACGAGCAGTACTTC. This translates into CASSNTILRFYEQYF.

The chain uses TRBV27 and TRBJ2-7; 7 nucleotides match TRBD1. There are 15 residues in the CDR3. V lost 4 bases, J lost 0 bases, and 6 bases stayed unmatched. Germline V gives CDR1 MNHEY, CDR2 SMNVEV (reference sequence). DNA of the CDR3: TGTGCCAGCAGTTCTGGGACAGCGAGCTCCTACGAGCAGTACTTC. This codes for CASSSGTASSYEQYF.

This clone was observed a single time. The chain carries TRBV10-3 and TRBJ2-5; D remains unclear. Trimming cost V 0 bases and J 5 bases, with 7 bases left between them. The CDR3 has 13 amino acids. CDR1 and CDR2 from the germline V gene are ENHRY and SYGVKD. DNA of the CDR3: TGTGCCATCAGTGAGTCCTATGGGGAGACCCAGTACTTC. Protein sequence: CAISESYGETQYF.

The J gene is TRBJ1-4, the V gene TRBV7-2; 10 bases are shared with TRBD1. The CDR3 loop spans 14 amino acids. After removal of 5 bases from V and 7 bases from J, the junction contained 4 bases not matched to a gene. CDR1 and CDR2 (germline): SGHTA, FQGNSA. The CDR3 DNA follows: TGTGCCAGCAGCAAGGACAGGGGGAGTGAAAAACTGTTTTTT. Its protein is CASSKDRGSEKLFF.

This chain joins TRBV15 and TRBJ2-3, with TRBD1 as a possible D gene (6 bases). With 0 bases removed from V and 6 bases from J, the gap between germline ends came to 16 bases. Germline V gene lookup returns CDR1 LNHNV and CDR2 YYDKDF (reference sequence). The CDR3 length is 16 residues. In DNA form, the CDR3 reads TGTGCCACCAGCAGAGACAAAACAGGGCCTCGGGATACGCAGTATTTT. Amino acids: CATSRDKTGPRDTQYF.

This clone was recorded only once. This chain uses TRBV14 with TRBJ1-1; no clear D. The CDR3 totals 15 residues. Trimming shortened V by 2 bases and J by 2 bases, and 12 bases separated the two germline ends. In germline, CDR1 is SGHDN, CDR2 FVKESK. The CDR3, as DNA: TGTGCCAGCAGCCAATTAGTTCTGGGAAACACTGAAGCTTTCTTT. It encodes CASSQLVLGNTEAFF.

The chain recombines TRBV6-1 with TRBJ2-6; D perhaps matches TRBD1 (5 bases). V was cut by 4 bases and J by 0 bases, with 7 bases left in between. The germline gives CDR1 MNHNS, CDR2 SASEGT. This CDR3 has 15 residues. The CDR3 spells CASSGQGSGANVLTF. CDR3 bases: TGTGCCAGCAGTGGCCAGGGCTCTGGGGCCAACGTCCTGACTTTC.

In DNA form, the CDR3 reads TGTGCCAGCAGCCAAGAAGGGTGGGAGGGAGAGACCCAGTACTTC. It is translated as CASSQEGWEGETQYF. The rearrangement uses TRBV14 and TRBJ2-5; TRBD2 agrees at 7 bases. CDR1 is SGHDN, CDR2 FVKESK, per germline. The CDR3 is made up of 15 amino acids. V lost 0 bases, J lost 4 bases, and 5 bases stayed unmatched.

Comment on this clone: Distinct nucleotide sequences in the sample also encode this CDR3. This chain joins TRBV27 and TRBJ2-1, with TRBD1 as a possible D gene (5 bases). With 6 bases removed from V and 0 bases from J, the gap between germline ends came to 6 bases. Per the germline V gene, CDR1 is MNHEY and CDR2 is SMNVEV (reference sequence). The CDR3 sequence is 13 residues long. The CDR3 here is CASSQGSYNEQFF. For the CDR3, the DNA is TGTGCCAGCAGCCAGGGCTCCTACAATGAGCAGTTCTTC.

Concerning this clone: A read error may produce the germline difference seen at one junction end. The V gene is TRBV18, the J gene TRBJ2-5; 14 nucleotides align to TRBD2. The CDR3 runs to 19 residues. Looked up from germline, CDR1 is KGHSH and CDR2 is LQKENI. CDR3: CASSPPRKGLAGERETQYF. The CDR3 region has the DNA TGTGCCAGCTCTCCACCTAGGAAGGGACTAGCGGGAGAACGAGAGACCCAGTACTTC.

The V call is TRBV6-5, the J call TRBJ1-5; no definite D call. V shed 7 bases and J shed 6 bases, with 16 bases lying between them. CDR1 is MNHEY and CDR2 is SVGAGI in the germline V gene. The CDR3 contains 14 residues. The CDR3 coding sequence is TGTGCCAGCACCCCCCCAGAGGCGCCTCAGCCCCAGCATTTT. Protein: CASTPPEAPQPQHF.

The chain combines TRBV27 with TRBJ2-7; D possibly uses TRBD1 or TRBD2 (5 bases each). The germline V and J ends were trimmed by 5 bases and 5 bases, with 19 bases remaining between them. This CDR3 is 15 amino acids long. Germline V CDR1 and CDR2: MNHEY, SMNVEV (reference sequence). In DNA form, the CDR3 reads TGTGCCAGCAGTCCCACCCCGCAGGGAGCAAACGAGCAGTACTTC. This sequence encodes CASSPTPQGANEQYF.

CDR3 sequence reads: CASSPRERTYEQYF. The CDR3, as DNA: TGTGCCAGCAGTCCCAGGGAGCGGACCTACGAGCAGTACTTC. The V call is TRBV6-5, the J call TRBJ2-7; D might be TRBD1 or TRBD2, each matching 5 bases. CDR1 MNHEY and CDR2 SVGAGI come from the germline V gene. CDR3 length equals 14 residues. The V end was cut by 5 bases, the J end by 2 bases, with 13 bases between.

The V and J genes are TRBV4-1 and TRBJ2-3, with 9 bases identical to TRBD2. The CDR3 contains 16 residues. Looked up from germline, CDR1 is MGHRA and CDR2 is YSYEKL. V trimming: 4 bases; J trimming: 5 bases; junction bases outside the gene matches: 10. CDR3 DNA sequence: TGCGCCAGCAGCCTAATAGCGGGAGCGATAGGAGATACGCAGTATTTT. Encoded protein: CASSLIAGAIGDTQYF.

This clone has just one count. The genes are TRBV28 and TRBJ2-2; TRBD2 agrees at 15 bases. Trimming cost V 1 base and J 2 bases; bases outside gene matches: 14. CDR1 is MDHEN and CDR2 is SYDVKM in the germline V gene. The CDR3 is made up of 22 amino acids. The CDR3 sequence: CASSLSDVRGLAGGLNTGELFF. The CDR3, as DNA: TGTGCCAGCAGTTTATCGGATGTTCGGGGACTAGCGGGAGGCCTAAACACCGGGGAGCTGTTTTTT.

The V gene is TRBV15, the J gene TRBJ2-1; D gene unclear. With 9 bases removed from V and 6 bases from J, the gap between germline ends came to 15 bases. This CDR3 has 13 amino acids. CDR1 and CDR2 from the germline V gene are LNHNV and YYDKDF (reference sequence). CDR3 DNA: TGTGCCACTGCTAACGACATTCTCAATGAGCAGTTCTTC. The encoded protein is CATANDILNEQFF.

CDR3 sequence: CASSPPLGINTGELFF. The CDR3 DNA is TGTGCCAGCAGCCCCCCCTTGGGGATCAACACCGGGGAGCTGTTTTTT. The V call is TRBV7-9, the J call TRBJ2-2; D uncertain. The V end lost 5 bases, the J end lost 2 bases, and 15 bases lay between the germline ends. The germline CDR1 and CDR2 sequences are SEHNR and FQNEAQ (reference sequence). This CDR3 spans 16 amino acids.

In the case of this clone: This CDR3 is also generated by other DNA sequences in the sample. The CDR3 DNA reads TGCAGCGTTGTTGGTCTAGCGGGATACAATGAGCAGTTCTTC. The encoded protein is CSVVGLAGYNEQFF. The V and J genes are TRBV29-1 and TRBJ2-1; 9 bases are shared with TRBD2. V shed 4 bases, J shed 4 bases, and the junction held 5 bases outside the gene matches. This CDR3 spans 14 amino acids. CDR1 and CDR2 from the germline V gene are SQVTM and ANQGSEA.

The CDR3 sequence: CASSFGRGQETQYF. Here the CDR3 DNA reads TGTGCCAGCAGCTTCGGCAGGGGCCAAGAGACCCAGTACTTC. This chain joins TRBV5-4 and TRBJ2-5; weak D call: TRBD1 (6 bases). Between the trimmed V and J ends, which lost 2 bases and 1 base, there was a span of 9 bases. Germline lookup yields CDR1 SGHNT and CDR2 YYREEE (reference sequence). CDR3 length: 14 amino acids.

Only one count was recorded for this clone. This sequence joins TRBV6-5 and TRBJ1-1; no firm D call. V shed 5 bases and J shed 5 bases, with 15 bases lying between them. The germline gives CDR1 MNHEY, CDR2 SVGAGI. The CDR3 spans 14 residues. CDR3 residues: CASSLWTAGTEAFF. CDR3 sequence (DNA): TGTGCCAGCAGTCTCTGGACTGCTGGGACTGAAGCTTTCTTT.

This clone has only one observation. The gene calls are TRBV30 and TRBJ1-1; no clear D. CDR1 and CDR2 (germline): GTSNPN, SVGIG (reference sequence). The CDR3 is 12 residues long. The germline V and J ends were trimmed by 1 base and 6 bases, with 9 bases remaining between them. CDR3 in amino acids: CAWSDWDAEAFF. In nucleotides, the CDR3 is TGTGCCTGGAGTGATTGGGATGCTGAAGCTTTCTTT. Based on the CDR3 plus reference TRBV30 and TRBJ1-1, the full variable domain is SQTIHQWPATLVQPVGSPLSLECTVEGTSNPNLYWYRQAAGRGLQLLFYSVGIGQISSEVPQNLSASRPQDRQFILSSKKLLLSDSGFYLCAWSDWDAEAFFGQGTRLTVV.